This TCR beta chain was sequenced in a study of cytomegalovirus exposure and HLA in healthy donors. Findings of the study overall: TRBV6-2, TRBV6-3 and some other V segments were unresolvable in 87-base-pair reads. Serostatus for CMV was the only available immune exposure information.

This clone was seen a handful of times. Its antigen is undetermined. The CDR3 covers 15 residues. Trimming took 4 bases from V and 12 from J; bases not matched to a gene: 17. Germline-derived CDR1 and CDR2 are SGHAT and FQNNGV. Primers for the PCR totalled 60 Vbeta and 13 Jbeta. Assay: immunoSEQ multiplex PCR; the TCRdb copy retains only in-frame clones and omits some. The data show around 80,000 clones, with roughly 70% seen just once and under 10% held by the top ten. This clonotype was obtained from a man in his forties in good health and CMV-seropositive. V and J are TRBV11-2 and TRBJ2-7; 8 bases agree with TRBD2. The specimen sequenced was PBMCs. The CDR3 DNA follows: TGTGCCAGCAGCTCAGGCAGCGGGGGTTTGCTCCGTGGGTACTTC. Amino acids: CASSSGSGGLLRGYF.